This entry lists 29 T cell receptor beta chains sequenced from one sample in a study of T-cell memory formation after mild COVID-19. MiXCR, run by TCRdb on the 5' RACE reads, gives a single entry per CDR3 protein. This table holds some 150,000 distinct CDR3 sequences, around 15% found once. Sequenced material: PBMCs or a T cell subset sorted from them (not recorded which). The origin of the receptors is an adult woman who had mild COVID-19 (a few samples of this study predate the infection). Cell type and time point are not known.

This rearrangement joins TRBV7-9 to TRBJ1-1; D not certain. The V end lost 0 bases, the J end lost 4 bases, and 12 bases lay between the germline ends. This CDR3 contains 15 residues. The germline gives CDR1 SEHNR, CDR2 FQNEAQ (reference sequence). The DNA for the CDR3 is TGTGCCAGCAGCTTAGCGATCCACAAAGGCACTGAAGCTTTCTTT. Translating gives CASSLAIHKGTEAFF.

This clonotype occurred a few times. The chain uses TRBV5-1 and TRBJ2-1; D possibly corresponds to TRBD1 (6 bases). The V end was cut by 6 bases, the J end by 4 bases, with 17 bases between. Germline V gene lookup returns CDR1 SGHRS and CDR2 YFSETQ. There are 15 residues in the CDR3. DNA for the CDR3: TGCGCCAGCACAGGACCCGGGACAACATACAATGAGCAGTTCTTC. It encodes CASTGPGTTYNEQFF. The full variable domain, in which reference TRBV5-1 and TRBJ2-1 provide the parts outside the CDR3, is KAGVTQTPRYLIKTRGQQVTLSCSPISGHRSVSWYQQTPGQGLQFLFEYFSETQRNKGNFPGRFSGRQFSNSRSEMNVSTLELGDSALYLCASTGPGTTYNEQFFGPGTRLTVL.

This clonotype was seen a handful of times. This chain connects TRBV27 to TRBJ2-2; 11 positions agree with TRBD1. V was clipped by 11 bases and J by 8 bases; unmatched bases: 10. This CDR3 has 14 amino acids. Per germline, CDR1 MNHEY and CDR2 SMNVEV (reference sequence). CDR3 nucleotides: TGTGCCTCCGGGACAGGGGGTTTTTTGGGGGAGCTGTTTTTT. As protein: CASGTGGFLGELFF.

The rearrangement uses TRBV27 and TRBJ2-3; D gene ambiguous. The CDR3 runs to 16 residues. Germline CDR1 reads MNHEY; CDR2 reads SMNVEV (reference sequence). Trimming removed 5 bases from V and 1 base from J, with 16 bases in between. This chain's CDR3 is CASSTPPGTRTDTQYF. The CDR3 region has the DNA TGTGCCAGCAGTACCCCTCCGGGTACCCGCACAGATACGCAGTATTTT.

CDR3 protein: CASSLRDGYNEQFF. Here the CDR3 DNA reads TGTGCCAGCAGCTTACGGGACGGCTACAATGAGCAGTTCTTC. This chain connects TRBV5-6 to TRBJ2-1; D possibly matches TRBD1 or TRBD2 (5 bases each). V was pared by 2 bases and J by 3 bases, with 9 bases between. Germline values: CDR1 SGHDT, CDR2 YYEEEE. This CDR3 is built from 14 residues.

J is TRBJ2-3 and V is TRBV29-1, with D tentatively TRBD2 (6 bases). CDR3 length equals 16 residues. Germline-derived CDR1 and CDR2 are SQVTM and ANQGSEA. Between the trimmed V and J ends, which lost 7 bases and 6 bases, there was a span of 26 bases. The CDR3 is CSGNPGLSTLSDTQYF. The CDR3 nucleotides read TGCAGCGGTAATCCGGGACTTTCAACCTTGTCGGATACGCAGTATTTT.

The rearrangement links TRBV5-1 to TRBJ2-7; D unclear. CDR1 and CDR2 from the germline V gene are SGHRS and YFSETQ. V was clipped by 0 bases and J by 3 bases, with 13 bases between them. CDR3 length: 15 residues. The CDR3, as DNA: TGCGCCAGCAGCTTGGATAGGGTTAGGAACTACGAGCAGTACTTC. Translation: CASSLDRVRNYEQYF.

The chain has TRBV20-1 and TRBJ2-7; D remains unclear. The germline CDR1 and CDR2 sequences are DFQATT and SNEGSKA (reference sequence). The ends were cut back, 4 bases at V and 0 bases at J, with 4 bases in the middle. This CDR3 has 11 residues. DNA for the CDR3: TGCAGTGCTAAAGACTCCTACGAGCAGTACTTC. Amino acids: CSAKDSYEQYF.

This clonotype was counted a few times. The rearrangement joins TRBV5-1 to TRBJ2-7; 9 bases are a match to TRBD1. V was clipped by 4 bases and J by 2 bases; unmatched bases: 4. The CDR3 consists of 14 residues. From germline, CDR1 is SGHRS and CDR2 YFSETQ. The CDR3 nucleotides are TGCGCCAGCAGCGGCCGGGACAGGGCCTACGAGCAGTACTTC. Amino acid sequence: CASSGRDRAYEQYF.

The CDR3 sequence is CASSEAEDRAGNTIYF. For the CDR3, the DNA is TGTGCCAGCAGTGAAGCGGAAGACAGGGCTGGAAACACCATATATTTT. The genes are TRBV2 and TRBJ1-3; 7 nucleotides align to TRBD1. Germline V gene lookup returns CDR1 SNHLY and CDR2 FYNNEI. The CDR3 is 16 residues long. V was pared by 0 bases and J by 2 bases, with 4 bases of the junction left unmatched.

This clonotype is labeled as medium-sized. The chain uses TRBV5-6 and TRBJ1-2, with D uncertain. Germline V gives CDR1 SGHDT, CDR2 YYEEEE. This CDR3 has 12 amino acids. V was shortened by 3 bases and J by 8 bases, with 11 bases between the two germline ends. CDR3 loop: CASSSGFAGYTF. CDR3 coding DNA: TGTGCCAGCAGCTCCGGATTCGCAGGCTACACCTTC.

J is TRBJ1-2 and V is TRBV12-5, with D maybe TRBD1 (5 bases). V was trimmed by 1 base and J by 10 bases, leaving 16 bases between them. This CDR3 is 14 amino acids long. Germline-derived CDR1 and CDR2 are LGHNT and FRNRAP. The chain's CDR3 is CASGLGGPTASYTF. Written as DNA, the CDR3 is TGTGCTAGTGGTTTGGGGGGACCGACCGCTTCCTACACCTTC.

This clonotype was found a few times. This chain connects TRBV7-9 to TRBJ2-2; D remains ambiguous. Germline V gene data show CDR1 as SEHNR and CDR2 as FQNEAQ (reference sequence). This CDR3 is 13 amino acids long. Trimming shortened V by 2 bases and J by 5 bases, and 6 bases separated the two germline ends. Here the CDR3 DNA reads TGTGCCAGCAGCTTATACGCGACCGGGGAGCTGTTTTTT. It yields the protein CASSLYATGELFF.

The J gene is TRBJ2-2, the V gene TRBV10-3; D remains ambiguous. V lost 1 base, J lost 0 bases, and 6 bases lay in between. The CDR3 sequence is 15 residues long. Germline loops: CDR1 ENHRY, CDR2 SYGVKD. The CDR3 loop reads CAISEYPANTGELFF. The CDR3 DNA reads TGTGCCATCAGTGAGTACCCAGCGAACACCGGGGAGCTGTTTTTT.

This clonotype has a handful of counts. The chain is built from TRBV7-9 and TRBJ1-5; 9 bases map to TRBD1. Germline CDR1 and CDR2: SEHNR and FQNEAQ (reference sequence). V lost 2 bases, J lost 4 bases, and 3 bases stayed unmatched. The CDR3 sequence is 15 residues long. The CDR3 sequence is CASSLLDRGNQPQHF. Here the CDR3 DNA reads TGTGCCAGCAGCTTATTGGACAGGGGTAATCAGCCCCAGCATTTT.

In its sample, this clonotype was seen many times. At one of its ends the junction is not consistent with the germline gene, which may arise from a read error. The V and J genes are TRBV11-2 and TRBJ2-1; TRBD2 aligns across 10 bases. This CDR3 comprises 19 residues. Germline lookup yields CDR1 SGHAT and CDR2 FQNNGV. In DNA form, the CDR3 reads TGTGCCAGCAGCCTAGACTCTCTAGCGGGAGACTACAACTACAATGAGCAGTTCTTC. It is translated as CASSLDSLAGDYNYNEQFF. Filled out from reference TRBV11-2 and TRBJ2-1, the complete variable domain reads EAGVAQSPRYKIIEKRQSVAFWCNPISGHATLYWYQQILGQGPKLLIQFQNNGVVDDSQLPKDRFSAERLKGVDSTLKIQPAKLEDSAVYLCASSLDSLAGDYNYNEQFFGPGTRLTVL.

V usage is TRBV9 and J usage is TRBJ2-4; no firm D call. Germline V gives CDR1 SGDLS, CDR2 YYNGEE. The CDR3 length is 14 residues. Trimming left V 4 bases short and J 7 bases short, with 15 bases between. The CDR3 coding sequence is TGTGCCAGCAGCCCCCCCCATGGCCAGAACATTCAGTACTTC. Protein product: CASSPPHGQNIQYF.

The chain couples TRBV15 to TRBJ2-3; TRBD1 matches at 9 bases. The germline gives CDR1 LNHNV, CDR2 YYDKDF (reference sequence). The CDR3 spans 16 residues. The V and J ends lost 3 bases and 6 bases, in that order; junction bases with no gene match: 10. The CDR3 sequence is CATSSKTGGGYDTQYF. The CDR3 nucleotides read TGTGCCACCAGCAGCAAAACAGGGGGCGGGTATGATACGCAGTATTTT. The full variable domain, rest sourced from reference TRBV15 and TRBJ2-3, is DAMVIQNPRYQVTQFGKPVTLSCSQTLNHNVMYWYQQKSSQAPKLLFHYYDKDFNNEADTPDNFQSRRPNTSFCFLDIRSPGLGDTAMYLCATSSKTGGGYDTQYFGPGTRLTVL.

This rearrangement joins TRBV27 to TRBJ2-3; D may correspond to TRBD1 or TRBD2 (5 bases each). This CDR3 has 14 amino acids. The V gene's germline CDR1 is MNHEY and CDR2 SMNVEV (reference sequence). V dropped 8 bases and J dropped 0 bases, with 12 bases sitting between them. This chain's CDR3 is CASRGPSSTDTQYF. The CDR3 DNA reads as TGTGCCAGCCGGGGACCTTCAAGCACAGATACGCAGTATTTT.

The chain combines TRBV29-1 with TRBJ2-1; 7 nucleotides match TRBD1. CDR1 and CDR2 (germline): SQVTM, ANQGSEA. The trim removed 5 bases at V and 15 bases at J, leaving 7 bases unmatched. The CDR3 length is 10 residues. CDR3 region: CSVRLQGVFF. CDR3 coding DNA: TGCAGCGTTCGGTTGCAGGGGGTGTTCTTC.

In its sample, this clonotype was seen many times. The rearrangement uses TRBV4-3 and TRBJ2-7; D is possibly TRBD2 (5 bases). This CDR3 has 15 residues. Trimming took 0 bases from V and 4 from J, leaving 13 bases between them. Germline loops: CDR1 LGHNA, CDR2 YSLEER. The CDR3 loop reads CASSQDRAGYYEQYF. CDR3 DNA: TGCGCCAGCAGCCAAGATAGGGCGGGCTATTACGAGCAGTACTTC.

This chain connects TRBV7-9 to TRBJ1-2; tentatively, D is TRBD1 (5 bases). There are 15 residues in the CDR3. Between the trimmed V and J ends, which lost 5 bases and 0 bases, there was a span of 13 bases. CDR1 and CDR2 (germline): SEHNR, FQNEAQ (reference sequence). The CDR3 region is CASSGRDGTNYGYTF. In nucleotides, the CDR3 is TGTGCCAGCAGCGGACGGGACGGCACTAACTATGGCTACACCTTC. Using reference TRBV7-9 and TRBJ1-2 for the parts outside the CDR3, the full variable domain is DTGVSQNPRHKITKRGQNVTFRCDPISEHNRLYWYRQTLGQGPEFLTYFQNEAQLEKSRLLSDRFSAERPKGSFSTLEIQRTEQGDSAMYLCASSGRDGTNYGYTFGSGTRLTVV.

The chain carries TRBV19 and TRBJ2-5; 7 bases line up with TRBD2. The CDR3 is 14 amino acids. Germline-derived CDR1 and CDR2 are LNHDA and SQIVND (reference sequence). Trimming at V came to 6 bases and at J to 5 bases, leaving 9 bases not matched to a gene. For the CDR3, the DNA is TGTGCCAGTAGGGAACGGGAGGCCGTGGAGACCCAGTACTTC. Translating gives CASREREAVETQYF.

The chain combines TRBV4-1 with TRBJ2-1; 9 nucleotides align to TRBD2. The CDR3 consists of 16 residues. V shed 3 bases, J shed 4 bases, and the junction held 7 bases outside the gene matches. Looked up from germline, CDR1 is MGHRA and CDR2 is YSYEKL. The CDR3 coding sequence is TGCGCCAGCAGCCACCCGACTAGCGGACTATACAATGAGCAGTTCTTC. Residues: CASSHPTSGLYNEQFF.

This chain links TRBV5-1 with TRBJ2-7; TRBD1 might be the D (5 bases). Germline CDR1 is SGHRS and CDR2 is YFSETQ. Between the trimmed V and J ends, which lost 0 bases and 1 base, there was a span of 8 bases. The CDR3 consists of 14 residues. CDR3: CASSLGDSSYEQYF. The CDR3 DNA reads TGCGCCAGCAGCTTGGGAGACAGTTCCTACGAGCAGTACTTC.

This clonotype was detected only a few times. The chain links TRBV7-8 to TRBJ2-2, with 8 bases fitting TRBD1. The CDR3 has 17 residues. The trim removed 2 bases at V and 4 bases at J, leaving 9 bases unmatched. Per germline, CDR1 SGHVS and CDR2 FQNEAQ. CDR3 sequence: CASSLFSGQDRTGELFF. CDR3 nucleotide sequence: TGTGCCAGCAGCTTATTCTCGGGACAGGATCGCACCGGGGAGCTGTTTTTT.

This clonotype has more than one count but fewer than ten. J is TRBJ1-2 and V is TRBV4-3; 9 nucleotides agree with TRBD1. The CDR3 contains 14 residues. From germline, CDR1 is LGHNA and CDR2 YSLEER. The V and J ends lost 1 base and 8 bases, in that order; junction bases with no gene match: 5. The CDR3 nucleotides are TGCGCCAGCAGCCAAGGGACAGGGGCGGAAGGCTACACCTTC. Encoded protein: CASSQGTGAEGYTF.

The chain recombines TRBV5-1 with TRBJ2-5; no clear D. CDR3 length: 15 residues. The V gene lost 0 bases and the J gene lost 3 bases, with 12 bases spanning the gap. CDR1 is SGHRS, CDR2 YFSETQ, per germline. CDR3 DNA sequence: TGCGCCAGCAGCTTGGAGGGCTTGGAGAAAGAGACCCAGTACTTC. Encoded protein: CASSLEGLEKETQYF.

This clonotype has ten or more counts. The chain uses TRBV2 and TRBJ2-1, with a weak D call TRBD1 (5 bases). There are 14 residues in the CDR3. V was trimmed by 5 bases and J by 9 bases, leaving 17 bases between them. Germline V gives CDR1 SNHLY, CDR2 FYNNEI. As DNA, the CDR3 is TGTGCCAGCAGTTATCCAGGGTCCCTCGGTGAGCAGTTCTTC. Amino acid sequence: CASSYPGSLGEQFF.